This note documents a single TCR beta chain sequence. The data originate from a study of shared clonotypes between healthy human individuals. Some clones are missing from TCRdb's copy, which holds only in-frame ones; the method was immunoSEQ multiplex PCR. The data contain around 2.1 million clones, roughly 91% of them singletons. CD8 cells classed as naive were CD45RO-negative and positively selected for CCR7, excluding terminally differentiated effector memory CD45RA+ cells. This CDR3 contains 17 residues. Germline loops: CDR1 SGHAT, CDR2 FQNNGV. Trimming at V came to 0 bases and at J to 0 bases, leaving 7 bases not matched to a gene.

This chain connects TRBV11-2 to TRBJ1-2; 7 bases agree with TRBD1. The sequenced sample consisted of naive CD8+ T cells from PBMCs. The clonotype originates from a man aged 18 to 29 in good health. Some clones in this sample may be carry-over from other donors' samples. CDR3 region: CASSLDPGQAANYGYTF. The DNA of the CDR3 is TGTGCCAGCAGCTTAGACCCCGGACAGGCCGCTAACTATGGCTACACCTTC.